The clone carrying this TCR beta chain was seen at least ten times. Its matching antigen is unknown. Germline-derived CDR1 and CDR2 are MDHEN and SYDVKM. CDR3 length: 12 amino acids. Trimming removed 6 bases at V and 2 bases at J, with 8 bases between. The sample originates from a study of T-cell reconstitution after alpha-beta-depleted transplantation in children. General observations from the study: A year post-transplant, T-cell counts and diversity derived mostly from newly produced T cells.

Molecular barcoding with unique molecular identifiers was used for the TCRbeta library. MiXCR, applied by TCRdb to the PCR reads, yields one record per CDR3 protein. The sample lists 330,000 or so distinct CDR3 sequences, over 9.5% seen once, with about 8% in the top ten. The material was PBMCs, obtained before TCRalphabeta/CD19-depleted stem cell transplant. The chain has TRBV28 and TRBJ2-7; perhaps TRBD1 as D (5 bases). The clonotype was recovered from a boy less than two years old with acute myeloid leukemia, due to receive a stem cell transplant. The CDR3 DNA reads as TGTGCCAGCAGGGACAAAACCTACGAGCAGTACTTC. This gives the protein CASRDKTYEQYF.